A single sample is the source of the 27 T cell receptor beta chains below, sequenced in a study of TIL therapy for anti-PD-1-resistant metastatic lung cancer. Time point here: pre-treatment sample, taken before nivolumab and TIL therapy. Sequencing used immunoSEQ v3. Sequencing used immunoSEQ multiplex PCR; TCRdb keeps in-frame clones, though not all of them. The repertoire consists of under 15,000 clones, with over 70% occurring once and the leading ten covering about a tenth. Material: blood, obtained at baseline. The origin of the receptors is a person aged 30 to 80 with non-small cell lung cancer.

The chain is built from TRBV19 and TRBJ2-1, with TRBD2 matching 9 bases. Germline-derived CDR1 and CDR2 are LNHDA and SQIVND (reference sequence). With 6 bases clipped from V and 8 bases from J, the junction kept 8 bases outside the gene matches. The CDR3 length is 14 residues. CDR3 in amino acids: CASRRLAARDEQFF. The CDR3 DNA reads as TGTGCCAGTAGGAGACTAGCGGCTAGGGATGAGCAGTTCTTC.

Written as DNA, the CDR3 is TGCGCCAGCAGTCAATCCGGACTAGCGGGAGCCCCTGAATACAATGAGCAGTTCTTC. Translation gives CASSQSGLAGAPEYNEQFF. The chain recombines TRBV23-1 with TRBJ2-1; 13 nucleotides agree with TRBD2. TRBV23-1 is an ORF for which the function is uncertain. This CDR3 is 19 amino acids long. V lost 0 bases, J lost 4 bases, and 9 bases stayed unmatched.

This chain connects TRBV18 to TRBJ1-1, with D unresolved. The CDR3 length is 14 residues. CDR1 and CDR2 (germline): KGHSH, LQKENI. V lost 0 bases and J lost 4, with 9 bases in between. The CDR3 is CASSPPAGSTEAFF. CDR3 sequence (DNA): TGTGCCAGCTCACCACCGGCAGGATCCACTGAAGCTTTCTTT.

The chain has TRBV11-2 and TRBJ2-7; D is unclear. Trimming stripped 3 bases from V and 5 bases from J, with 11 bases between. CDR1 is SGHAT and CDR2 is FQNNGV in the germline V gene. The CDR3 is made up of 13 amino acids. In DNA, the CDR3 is TGTGCCAGCAGCTTTTCTTCCAGCCACGAGCAGTACTTC. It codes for CASSFSSSHEQYF.

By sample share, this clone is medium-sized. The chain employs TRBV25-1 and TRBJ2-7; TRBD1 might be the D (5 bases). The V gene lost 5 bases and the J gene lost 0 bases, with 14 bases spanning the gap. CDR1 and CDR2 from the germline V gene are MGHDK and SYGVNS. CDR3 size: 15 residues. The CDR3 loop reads CASSRWGTGSYEQYF. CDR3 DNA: TGTGCCAGCAGTCGGTGGGGCACCGGCTCCTACGAGCAGTACTTC.

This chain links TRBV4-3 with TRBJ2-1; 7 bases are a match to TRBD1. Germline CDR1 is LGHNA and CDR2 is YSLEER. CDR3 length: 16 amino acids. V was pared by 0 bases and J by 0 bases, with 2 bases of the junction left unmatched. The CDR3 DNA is TGCGCCAGCAGCCAAGATTCAGGGGGCTCCTACAATGAGCAGTTCTTC. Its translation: CASSQDSGGSYNEQFF.

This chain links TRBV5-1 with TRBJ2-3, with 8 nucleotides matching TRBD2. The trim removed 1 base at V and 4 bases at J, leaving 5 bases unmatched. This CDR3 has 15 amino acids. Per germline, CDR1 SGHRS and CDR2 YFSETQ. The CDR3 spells CASSLTGGPADTQYF. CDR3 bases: TGCGCCAGCAGCTTGACGGGAGGGCCGGCAGATACGCAGTATTTT.

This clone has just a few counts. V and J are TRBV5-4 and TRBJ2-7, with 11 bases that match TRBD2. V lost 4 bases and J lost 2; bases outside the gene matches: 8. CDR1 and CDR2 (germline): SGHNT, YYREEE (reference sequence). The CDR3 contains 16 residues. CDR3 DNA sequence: TGTGCCAGCAGCATCCCAACTAGCGGGAGCACCTACGAGCAGTACTTC. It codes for CASSIPTSGSTYEQYF.

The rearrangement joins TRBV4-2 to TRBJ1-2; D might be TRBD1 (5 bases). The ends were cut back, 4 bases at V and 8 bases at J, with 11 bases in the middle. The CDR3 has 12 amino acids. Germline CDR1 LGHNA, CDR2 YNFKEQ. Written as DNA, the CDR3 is TGTGCCAGCAGCCCGGTGGGGGAGGGCTACACCTTC. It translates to CASSPVGEGYTF.

The DNA for the CDR3 is TGCGCCAGCAGCGCCCAAACAGGGTCGTACTACAATGAGCAGTTCTTC. Translating gives CASSAQTGSYYNEQFF. The genes are TRBV5-1 and TRBJ2-1, with D tentatively TRBD1 (6 bases). Germline V gene sequence: CDR1 SGHRS, CDR2 YFSETQ. This CDR3 is 16 amino acids long. V was shortened by 4 bases and J by 3 bases, with 17 bases between the two germline ends. Full variable domain (missing parts from reference TRBV5-1 and TRBJ2-1): KAGVTQTPRYLIKTRGQQVTLSCSPISGHRSVSWYQQTPGQGLQFLFEYFSETQRNKGNFPGRFSGRQFSNSRSEMNVSTLELGDSALYLCASSAQTGSYYNEQFFGPGTRLTVL.

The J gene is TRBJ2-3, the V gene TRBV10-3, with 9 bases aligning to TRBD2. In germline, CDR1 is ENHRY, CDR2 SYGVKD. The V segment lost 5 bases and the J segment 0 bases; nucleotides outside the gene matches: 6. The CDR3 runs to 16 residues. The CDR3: CAISLAGVSSTDTQYF. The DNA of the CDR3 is TGTGCCATCAGTTTAGCGGGAGTATCTAGCACAGATACGCAGTATTTT.

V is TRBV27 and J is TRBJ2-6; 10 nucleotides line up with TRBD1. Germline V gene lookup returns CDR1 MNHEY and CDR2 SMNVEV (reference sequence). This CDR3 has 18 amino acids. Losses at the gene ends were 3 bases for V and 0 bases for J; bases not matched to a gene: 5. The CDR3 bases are TGTGCCAGCAGTTTGACGGGACAGGGGAGCTCTGGGGCCAACGTCCTGACTTTC. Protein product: CASSLTGQGSSGANVLTF.

The CDR3 DNA reads TGTGCCAGCAGCTTAGACTCTGACGGGGGGGGCACAGATACGCAGTATTTT. Amino acids: CASSLDSDGGGTDTQYF. The rearrangement uses TRBV7-6 and TRBJ2-3, with TRBD2 matching 8 bases. V shed 1 base and J 1 base; nucleotides not matched to a gene: 7. The CDR3 is made up of 17 amino acids. The V gene's germline CDR1 is SGHVS and CDR2 FNYEAQ.

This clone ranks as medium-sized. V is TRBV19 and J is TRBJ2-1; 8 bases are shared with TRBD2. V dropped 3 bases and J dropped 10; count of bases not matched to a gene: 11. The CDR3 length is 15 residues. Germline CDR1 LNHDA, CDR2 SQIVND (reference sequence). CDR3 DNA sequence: TGTGCCAGTAGTATCGCTACTAGCGGTCTCGTGGAGCAGTTCTTC. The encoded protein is CASSIATSGLVEQFF.

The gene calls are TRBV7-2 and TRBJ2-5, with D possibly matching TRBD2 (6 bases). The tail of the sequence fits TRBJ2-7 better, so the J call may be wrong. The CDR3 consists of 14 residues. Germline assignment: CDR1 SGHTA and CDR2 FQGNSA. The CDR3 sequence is CASSPWDSSYEQYF. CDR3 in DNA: TGTGCCAGCAGCCCTTGGGACTCCTCCTACGAGCAGTACTTC.

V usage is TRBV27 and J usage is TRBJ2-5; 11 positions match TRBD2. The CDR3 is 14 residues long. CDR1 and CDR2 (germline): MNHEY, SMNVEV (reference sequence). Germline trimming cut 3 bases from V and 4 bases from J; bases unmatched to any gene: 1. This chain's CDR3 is CASSFLAGGETQYF. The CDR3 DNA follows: TGTGCCAGCAGTTTTCTAGCGGGAGGAGAGACCCAGTACTTC.

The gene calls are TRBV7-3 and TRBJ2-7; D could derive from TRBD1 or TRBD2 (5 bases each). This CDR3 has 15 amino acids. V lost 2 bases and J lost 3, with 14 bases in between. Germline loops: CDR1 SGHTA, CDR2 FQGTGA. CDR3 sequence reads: CASSLDGTTGYEQYF. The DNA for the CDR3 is TGTGCCAGCAGCTTAGATGGGACGACCGGCTACGAGCAGTACTTC.

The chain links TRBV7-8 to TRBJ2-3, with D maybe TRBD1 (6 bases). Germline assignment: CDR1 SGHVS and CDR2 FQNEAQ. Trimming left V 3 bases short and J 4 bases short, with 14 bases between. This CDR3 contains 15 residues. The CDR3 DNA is TGTGCCAGCAGCTTCCCAATAGACAGGCCAGATACGCAGTATTTT. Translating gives CASSFPIDRPDTQYF.

CDR3 coding DNA: TGTGCCAGCAGCCAAGAAAGAGACAGCTCCTACGAGCAGTACTTC. Amino acid sequence: CASSQERDSSYEQYF. The chain links TRBV4-2 to TRBJ2-7; D may be TRBD1 (5 bases). Trimming pared 0 bases from V and 0 bases from J, leaving 9 bases between. Germline V gene lookup returns CDR1 LGHNA and CDR2 YNFKEQ. The CDR3 is made up of 15 amino acids.

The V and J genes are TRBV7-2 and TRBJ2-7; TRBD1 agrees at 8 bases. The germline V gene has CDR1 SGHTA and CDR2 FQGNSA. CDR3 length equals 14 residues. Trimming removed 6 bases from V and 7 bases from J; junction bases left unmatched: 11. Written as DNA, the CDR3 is TGTGCCAGCAGGAGAGGCCAGGGGGCGCGAGAGCAGTACTTC. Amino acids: CASRRGQGAREQYF.

This chain's CDR3 is CASSLNQASNQPQHF. CDR3 nucleotides: TGTGCCAGCAGCTTAAATCAGGCCAGCAATCAGCCCCAGCATTTT. The chain recombines TRBV7-2 with TRBJ1-5; no definite D call. The germline V gene encodes CDR1 SGHTA and CDR2 FQGNSA. This CDR3 contains 15 residues. The V and J ends lost 2 bases and 1 base respectively, with 9 bases between them.

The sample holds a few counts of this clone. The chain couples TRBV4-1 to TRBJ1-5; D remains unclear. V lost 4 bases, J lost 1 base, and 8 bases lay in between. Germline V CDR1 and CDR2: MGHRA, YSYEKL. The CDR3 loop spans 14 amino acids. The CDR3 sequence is CASSPPDSNQPQHF. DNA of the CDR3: TGCGCCAGCAGCCCGCCGGACAGCAATCAGCCCCAGCATTTT.

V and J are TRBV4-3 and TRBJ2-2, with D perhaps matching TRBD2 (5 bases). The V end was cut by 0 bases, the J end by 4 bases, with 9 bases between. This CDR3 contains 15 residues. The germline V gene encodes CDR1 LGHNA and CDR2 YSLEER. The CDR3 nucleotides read TGCGCCAGCAGCCAAGATAGAGGGAGCACCGGGGAGCTGTTTTTT. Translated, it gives CASSQDRGSTGELFF.

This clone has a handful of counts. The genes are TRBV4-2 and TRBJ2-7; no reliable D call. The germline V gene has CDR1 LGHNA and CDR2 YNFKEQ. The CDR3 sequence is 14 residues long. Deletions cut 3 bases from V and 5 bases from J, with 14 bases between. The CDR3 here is CASSQPGLHNEQYF. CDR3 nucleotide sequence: TGTGCCAGCAGCCAGCCGGGCCTCCACAACGAGCAGTACTTC.

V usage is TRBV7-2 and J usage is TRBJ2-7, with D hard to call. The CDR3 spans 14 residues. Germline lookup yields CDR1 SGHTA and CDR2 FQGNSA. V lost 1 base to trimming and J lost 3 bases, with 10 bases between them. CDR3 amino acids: CASSLGVGVYEQYF. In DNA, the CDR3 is TGTGCCAGCAGCTTAGGGGTGGGTGTCTACGAGCAGTACTTC.

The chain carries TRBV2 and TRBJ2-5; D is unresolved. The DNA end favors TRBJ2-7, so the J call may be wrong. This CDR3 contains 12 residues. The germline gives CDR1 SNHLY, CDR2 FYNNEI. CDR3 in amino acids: CATNVPSLEQYF. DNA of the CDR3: TGTGCCACAAACGTGCCCTCTCTCGAGCAGTACTTC.

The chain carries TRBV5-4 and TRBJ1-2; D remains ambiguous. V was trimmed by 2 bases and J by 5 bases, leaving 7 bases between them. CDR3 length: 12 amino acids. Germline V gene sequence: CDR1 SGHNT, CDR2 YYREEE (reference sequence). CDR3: CASSFGEYGYTF. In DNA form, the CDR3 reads TGTGCCAGCAGCTTCGGAGAATATGGCTACACCTTC.